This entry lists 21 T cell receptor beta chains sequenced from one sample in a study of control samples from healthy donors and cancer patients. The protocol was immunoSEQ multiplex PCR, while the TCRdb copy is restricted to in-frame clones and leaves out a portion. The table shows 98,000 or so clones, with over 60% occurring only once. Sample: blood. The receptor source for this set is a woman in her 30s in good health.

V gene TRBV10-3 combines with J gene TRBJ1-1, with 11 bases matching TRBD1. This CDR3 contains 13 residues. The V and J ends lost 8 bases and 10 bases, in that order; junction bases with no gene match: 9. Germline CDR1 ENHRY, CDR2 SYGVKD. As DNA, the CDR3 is TGTGCCATCCAGGGGACAGGGGGTCGGATAGCTTTCTTT. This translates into CAIQGTGGRIAFF.

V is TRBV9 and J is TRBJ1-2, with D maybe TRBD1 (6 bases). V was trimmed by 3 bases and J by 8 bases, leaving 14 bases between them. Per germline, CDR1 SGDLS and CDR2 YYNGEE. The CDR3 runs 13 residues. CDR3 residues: CASSARDIPGYTF. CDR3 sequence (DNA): TGTGCCAGCAGCGCCCGGGACATCCCCGGCTACACCTTC.

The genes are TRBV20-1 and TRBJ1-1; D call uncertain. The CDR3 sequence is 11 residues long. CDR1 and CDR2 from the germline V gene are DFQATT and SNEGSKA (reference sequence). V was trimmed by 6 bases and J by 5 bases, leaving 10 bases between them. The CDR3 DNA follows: TGCAGTGCCCCCCGGGGAACTGAAGCTTTCTTT. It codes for CSAPRGTEAFF.

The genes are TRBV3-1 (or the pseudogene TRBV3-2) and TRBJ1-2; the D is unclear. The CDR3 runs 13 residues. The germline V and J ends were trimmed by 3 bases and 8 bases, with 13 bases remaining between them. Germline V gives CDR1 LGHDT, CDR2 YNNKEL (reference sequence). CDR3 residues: CASSQERTAGYTF. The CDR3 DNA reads TGTGCCAGCAGCCAGGAGAGGACGGCCGGCTACACCTTC.

The CDR3 protein is CASSRRWRGDKETQYF. Here the CDR3 DNA reads TGTGCCAGCAGCCGTCGTTGGCGGGGGGACAAAGAGACCCAGTACTTC. The J gene is TRBJ2-5, the V gene TRBV7-8; 8 positions match TRBD2. The ends lost 5 bases at V and 3 bases at J; junction bases unmatched: 11. From germline, CDR1 is SGHVS and CDR2 FQNEAQ. This CDR3 comprises 16 residues.

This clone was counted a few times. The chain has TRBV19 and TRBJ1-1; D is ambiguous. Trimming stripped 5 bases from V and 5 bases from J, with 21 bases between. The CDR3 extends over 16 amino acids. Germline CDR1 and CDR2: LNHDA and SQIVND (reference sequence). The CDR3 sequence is CASSFEWQATPTEAFF. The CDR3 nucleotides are TGTGCCAGTAGTTTCGAGTGGCAGGCTACTCCGACTGAAGCTTTCTTT.

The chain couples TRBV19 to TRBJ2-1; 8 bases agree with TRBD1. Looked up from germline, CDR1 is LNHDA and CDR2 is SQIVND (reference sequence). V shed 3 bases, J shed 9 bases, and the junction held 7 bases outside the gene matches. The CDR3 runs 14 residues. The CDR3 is CASSIGRGRTEQFF. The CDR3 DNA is TGTGCCAGTAGTATTGGCAGGGGGCGGACTGAGCAGTTCTTC.

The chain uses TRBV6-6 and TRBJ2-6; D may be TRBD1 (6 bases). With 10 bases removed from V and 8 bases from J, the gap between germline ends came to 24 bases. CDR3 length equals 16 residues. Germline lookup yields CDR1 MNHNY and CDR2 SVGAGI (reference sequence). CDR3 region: CATSQGRGIGSNVLTF. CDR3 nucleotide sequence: TGTGCCACCTCCCAGGGCAGGGGTATTGGATCCAACGTCCTGACTTTC.

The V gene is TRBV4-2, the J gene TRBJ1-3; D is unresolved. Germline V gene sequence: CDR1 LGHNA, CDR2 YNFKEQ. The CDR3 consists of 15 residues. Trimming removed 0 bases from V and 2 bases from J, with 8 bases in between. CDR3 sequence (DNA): TGTGCCAGCAGCCAAGATCCCGGGGCTGGAAACACCATATATTTT. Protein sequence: CASSQDPGAGNTIYF.

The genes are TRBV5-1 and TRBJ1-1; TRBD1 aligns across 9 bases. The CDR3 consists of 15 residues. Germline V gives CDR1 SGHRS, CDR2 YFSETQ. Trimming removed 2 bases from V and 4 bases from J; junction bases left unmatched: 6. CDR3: CASSLRQGVVTEAFF. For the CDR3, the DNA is TGCGCCAGCAGCTTACGACAGGGGGTAGTCACTGAAGCTTTCTTT.

CDR3 nucleotide sequence: TGTGCCAGCAGCTTAGTCCAGGGGGCGCTTTACAATGAGCAGTTCTTC. Translation gives CASSLVQGALYNEQFF. V is TRBV7-9 and J is TRBJ2-1; TRBD1 aligns across 8 bases. This CDR3 is built from 16 residues. V was clipped by 1 base and J by 4 bases; unmatched bases: 6. Per the germline V gene, CDR1 is SEHNR and CDR2 is FQNEAQ (reference sequence).

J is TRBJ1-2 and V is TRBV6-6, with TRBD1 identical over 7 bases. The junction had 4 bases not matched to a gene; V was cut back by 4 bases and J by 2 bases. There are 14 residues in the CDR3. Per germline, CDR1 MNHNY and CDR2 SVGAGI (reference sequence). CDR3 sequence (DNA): TGTGCCAGCAGTTCAGGGGGAGGGAACTATGGCTACACCTTC. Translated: CASSSGGGNYGYTF.

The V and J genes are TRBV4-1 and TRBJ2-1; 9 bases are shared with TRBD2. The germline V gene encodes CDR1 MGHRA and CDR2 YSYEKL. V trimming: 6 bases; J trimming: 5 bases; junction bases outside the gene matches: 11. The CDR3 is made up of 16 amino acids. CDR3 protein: CASRDPAGGRNNEQFF. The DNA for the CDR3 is TGCGCCAGCAGGGATCCAGCGGGGGGACGTAACAATGAGCAGTTCTTC.

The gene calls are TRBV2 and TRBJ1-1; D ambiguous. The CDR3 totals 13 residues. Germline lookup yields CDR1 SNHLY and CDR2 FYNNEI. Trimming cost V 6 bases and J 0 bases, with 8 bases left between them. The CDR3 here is CASRRIMNTEAFF. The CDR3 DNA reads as TGTGCCAGCAGGAGAATTATGAACACTGAAGCTTTCTTT.

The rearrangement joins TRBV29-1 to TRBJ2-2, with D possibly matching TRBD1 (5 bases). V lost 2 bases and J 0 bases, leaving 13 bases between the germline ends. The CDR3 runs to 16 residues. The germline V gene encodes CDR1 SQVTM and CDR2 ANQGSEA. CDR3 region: CSVERGQGTNTGELFF. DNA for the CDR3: TGCAGCGTTGAACGAGGACAAGGAACGAACACCGGGGAGCTGTTTTTT.

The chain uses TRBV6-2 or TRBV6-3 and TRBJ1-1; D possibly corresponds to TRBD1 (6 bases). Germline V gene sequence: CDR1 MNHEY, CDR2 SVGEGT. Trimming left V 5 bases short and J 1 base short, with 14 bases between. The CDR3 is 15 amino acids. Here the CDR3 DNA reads TGTGCCAGCAGTCACGGGGGGGCGTGGAACACTGAAGCTTTCTTT. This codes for CASSHGGAWNTEAFF.

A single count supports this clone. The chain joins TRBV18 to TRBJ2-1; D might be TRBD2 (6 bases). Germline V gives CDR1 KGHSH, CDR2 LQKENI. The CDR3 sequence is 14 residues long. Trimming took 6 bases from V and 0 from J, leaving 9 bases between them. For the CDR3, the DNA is TGTGCCAGCTCGGGGGGAACCTCCTACAATGAGCAGTTCTTC. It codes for CASSGGTSYNEQFF.

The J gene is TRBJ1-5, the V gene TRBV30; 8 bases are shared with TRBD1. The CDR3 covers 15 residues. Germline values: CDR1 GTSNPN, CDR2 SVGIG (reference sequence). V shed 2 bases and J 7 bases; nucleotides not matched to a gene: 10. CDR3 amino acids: CAWSLTGGDGQPQHF. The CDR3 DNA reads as TGTGCCTGGAGTCTAACAGGGGGGGACGGACAGCCCCAGCATTTT.

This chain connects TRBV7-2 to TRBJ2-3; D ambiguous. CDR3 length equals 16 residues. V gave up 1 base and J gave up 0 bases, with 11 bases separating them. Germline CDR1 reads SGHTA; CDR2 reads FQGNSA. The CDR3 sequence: CASSLDRSVSTDTQYF. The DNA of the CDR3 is TGTGCCAGCAGCTTAGATAGGAGCGTTAGCACAGATACGCAGTATTTT.

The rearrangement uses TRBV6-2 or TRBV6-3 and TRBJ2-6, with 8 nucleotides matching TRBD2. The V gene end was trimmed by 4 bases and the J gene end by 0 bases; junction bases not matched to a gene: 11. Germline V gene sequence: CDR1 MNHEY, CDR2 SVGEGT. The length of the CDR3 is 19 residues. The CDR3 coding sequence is TGTGCCAGCAGTTTTAGGCAGGGACTAGGCTTCTCTGGGGCCAACGTCCTGACTTTC. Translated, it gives CASSFRQGLGFSGANVLTF.

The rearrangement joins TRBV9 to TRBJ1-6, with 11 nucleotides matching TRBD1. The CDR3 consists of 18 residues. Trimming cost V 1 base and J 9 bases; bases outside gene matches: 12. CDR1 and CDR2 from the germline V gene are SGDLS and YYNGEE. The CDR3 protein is CASSVSPGWDRGSSPLHF. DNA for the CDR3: TGTGCCAGCAGCGTAAGCCCCGGCTGGGACAGGGGGAGTTCACCCCTCCACTTT.